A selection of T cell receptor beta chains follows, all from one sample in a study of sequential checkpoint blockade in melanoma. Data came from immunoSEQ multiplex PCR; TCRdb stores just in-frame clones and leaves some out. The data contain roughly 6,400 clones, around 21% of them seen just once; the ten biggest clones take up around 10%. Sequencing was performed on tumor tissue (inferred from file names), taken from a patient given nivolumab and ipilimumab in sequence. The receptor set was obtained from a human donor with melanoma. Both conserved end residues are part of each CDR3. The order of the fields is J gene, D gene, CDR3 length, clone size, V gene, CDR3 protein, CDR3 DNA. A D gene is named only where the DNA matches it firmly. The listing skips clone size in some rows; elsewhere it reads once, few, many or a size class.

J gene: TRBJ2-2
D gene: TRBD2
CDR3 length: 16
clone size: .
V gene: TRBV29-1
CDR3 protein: CSVEAGGVAGTGELFF
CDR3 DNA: TGCAGCGTTGAGGCGGGGGGAGTAGCCGGGACCGGGGAGCTGTTTTTT

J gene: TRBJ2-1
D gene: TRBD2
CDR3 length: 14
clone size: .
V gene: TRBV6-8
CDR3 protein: CASRELGTSSGQFF
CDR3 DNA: TGTGCCAGCAGGGAACTCGGGACTAGCAGTGGGCAGTTCTTC

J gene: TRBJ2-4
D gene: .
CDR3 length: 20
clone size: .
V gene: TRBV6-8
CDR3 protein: CASSYSYSETGFFAKNIQYF
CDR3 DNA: TGTGCCAGCAGTTACTCGTATTCAGAAACGGGGTTTTTCGCCAAAAACATTCAGTACTTC

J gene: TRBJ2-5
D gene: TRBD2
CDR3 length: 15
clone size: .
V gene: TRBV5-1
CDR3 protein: CASRVGTSGQETQYF
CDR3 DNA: TGCGCCAGCAGAGTCGGGACTAGCGGACAAGAGACCCAGTACTTC

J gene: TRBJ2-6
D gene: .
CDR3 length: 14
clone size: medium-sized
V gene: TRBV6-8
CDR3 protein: CASSFSSGANVLTF
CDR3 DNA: TGTGCCAGCAGTTTCAGCTCTGGGGCCAACGTCCTGACTTTC

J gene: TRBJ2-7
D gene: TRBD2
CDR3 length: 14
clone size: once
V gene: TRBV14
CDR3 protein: CASSPGLGHYEQYF
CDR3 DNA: TGTGCCAGCAGCCCCGGACTAGGTCACTACGAGCAGTACTTC

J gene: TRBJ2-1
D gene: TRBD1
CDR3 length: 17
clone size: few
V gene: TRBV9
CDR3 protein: CASSPYFWMGDSNEQFF
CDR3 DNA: TGTGCCAGCAGCCCCTATTTTTGGATGGGGGACAGCAATGAGCAGTTCTTC

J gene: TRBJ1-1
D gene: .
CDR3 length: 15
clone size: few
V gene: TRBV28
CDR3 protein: CASSPAWTVNTEAFF
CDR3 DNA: TGTGCCAGCAGCCCTGCCTGGACCGTGAACACTGAAGCTTTCTTT

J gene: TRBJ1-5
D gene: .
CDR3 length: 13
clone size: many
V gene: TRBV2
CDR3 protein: CASSEDDNQPQHF
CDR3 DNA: TGTGCCAGCAGTGAGGATGATAATCAGCCCCAGCATTTT

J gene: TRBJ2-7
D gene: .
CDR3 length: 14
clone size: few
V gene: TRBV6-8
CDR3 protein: CASTSSQSPYEQYF
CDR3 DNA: TGTGCCAGCACCTCCAGTCAATCCCCTTACGAGCAGTACTTC

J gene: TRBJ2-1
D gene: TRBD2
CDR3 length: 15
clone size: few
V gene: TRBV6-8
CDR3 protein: CAISGGRGTYNEQFF
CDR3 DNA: TGTGCCATCAGTGGTGGGCGGGGGACCTACAATGAGCAGTTCTTC

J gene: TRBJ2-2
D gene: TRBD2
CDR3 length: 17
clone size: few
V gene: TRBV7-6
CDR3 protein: CASSQDLLAGDTGELFF
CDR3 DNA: TGTGCCAGCAGCCAAGATTTACTAGCGGGAGACACCGGGGAGCTGTTTTTT

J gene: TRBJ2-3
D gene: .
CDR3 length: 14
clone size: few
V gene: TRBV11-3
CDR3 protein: CASSLGSTTDTQYF
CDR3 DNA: TGTGCCAGCAGCTTAGGGAGTACTACAGATACGCAGTATTTT

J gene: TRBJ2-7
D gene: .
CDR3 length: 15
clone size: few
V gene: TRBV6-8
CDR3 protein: CASSYSGTPPYEQYF
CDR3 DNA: TGTGCCAGCAGTTACTCCGGGACTCCACCGTACGAGCAGTACTTC

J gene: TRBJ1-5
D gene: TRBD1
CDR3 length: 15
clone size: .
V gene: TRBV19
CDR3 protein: CASSISTGLRQPQHF
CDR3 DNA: TGTGCCAGTAGTATTTCGACAGGGTTACGACAGCCCCAGCATTTT

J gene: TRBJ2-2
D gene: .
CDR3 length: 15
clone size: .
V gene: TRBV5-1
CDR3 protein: CASSLGSPNTGELFF
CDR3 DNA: TGCGCCAGCAGCTTGGGCAGTCCGAACACCGGGGAGCTGTTTTTT

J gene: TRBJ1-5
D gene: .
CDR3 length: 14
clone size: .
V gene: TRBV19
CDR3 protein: CASSGGGGRQPQHF
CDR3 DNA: TGTGCCAGTAGTGGAGGAGGGGGGAGGCAGCCCCAGCATTTT

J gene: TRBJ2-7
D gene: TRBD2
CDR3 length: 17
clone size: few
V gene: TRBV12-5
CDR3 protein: CASLGLAGGTGTYEQYF
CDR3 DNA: TGTGCCAGCTTGGGACTAGCGGGAGGAACAGGGACCTACGAGCAGTACTTC

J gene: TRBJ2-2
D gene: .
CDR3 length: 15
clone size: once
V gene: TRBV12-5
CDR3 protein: CASGLSAGNTGELFF
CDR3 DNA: TGTGCTAGTGGTTTGAGTGCAGGGAACACCGGGGAGCTGTTTTTT

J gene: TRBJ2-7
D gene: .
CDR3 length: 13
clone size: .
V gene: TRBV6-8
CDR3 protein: CAISLTGAYEQYF
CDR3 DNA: TGTGCCATCAGTTTGACAGGAGCCTACGAGCAGTACTTC

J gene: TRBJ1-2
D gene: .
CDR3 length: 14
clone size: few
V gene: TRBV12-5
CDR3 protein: CASTRKGGVYGYTF
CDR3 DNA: TGTGCCAGCACCCGTAAAGGTGGCGTCTATGGCTACACCTTC

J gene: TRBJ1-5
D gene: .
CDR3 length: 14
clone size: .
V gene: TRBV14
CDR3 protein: CASSSGQRGQPQHF
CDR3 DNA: TGTGCCAGCAGCTCGGGACAAAGGGGTCAGCCCCAGCATTTT

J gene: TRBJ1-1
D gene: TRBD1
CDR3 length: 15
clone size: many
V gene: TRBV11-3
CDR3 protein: CASSQQGATRTEAFF
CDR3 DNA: TGTGCCAGCAGCCAACAGGGGGCTACGAGAACTGAAGCTTTCTTT

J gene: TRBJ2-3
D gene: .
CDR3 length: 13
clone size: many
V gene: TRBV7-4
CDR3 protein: CASSLLGTDTQYF
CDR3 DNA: TGTGCCAGCAGCTTACTAGGGACAGATACGCAGTATTTT

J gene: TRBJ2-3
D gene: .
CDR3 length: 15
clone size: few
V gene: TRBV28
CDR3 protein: CASTLRPGSTDTQYF
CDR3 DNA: TGTGCCAGCACCCTACGACCCGGTAGCACAGATACGCAGTATTTT

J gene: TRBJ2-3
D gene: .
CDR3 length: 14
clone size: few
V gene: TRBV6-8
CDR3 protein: CASSHMTSTDTQYF
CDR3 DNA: TGTGCCAGCAGTCACATGACTAGCACAGATACGCAGTATTTT

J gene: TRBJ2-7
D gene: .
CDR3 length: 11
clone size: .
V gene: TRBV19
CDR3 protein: CASSRGSEQYF
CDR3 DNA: TGTGCCAGTAGTCGTGGGAGCGAGCAGTACTTC

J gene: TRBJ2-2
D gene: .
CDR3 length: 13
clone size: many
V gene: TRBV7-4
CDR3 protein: CASSPHQTGELFF
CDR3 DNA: TGTGCCAGCAGCCCACACCAAACCGGGGAGCTGTTTTTT

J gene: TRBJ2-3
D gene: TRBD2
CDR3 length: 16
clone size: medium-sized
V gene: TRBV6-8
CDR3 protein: CASSSGLAGGTDTQYF
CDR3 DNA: TGTGCCAGCAGTTCTGGCCTAGCGGGAGGCACAGATACGCAGTATTTT

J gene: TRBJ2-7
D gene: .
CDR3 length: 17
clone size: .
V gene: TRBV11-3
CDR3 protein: CASSLDPGTLRTYEQYF
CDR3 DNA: TGTGCCAGCAGCTTAGACCCCGGGACCTTGAGGACCTACGAGCAGTACTTC

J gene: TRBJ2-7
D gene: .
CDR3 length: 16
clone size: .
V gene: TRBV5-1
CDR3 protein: CASSSSGTGTSYEQYF
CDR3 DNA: TGCGCCAGCAGCTCGTCAGGGACAGGGACTAGCTACGAGCAGTACTTC

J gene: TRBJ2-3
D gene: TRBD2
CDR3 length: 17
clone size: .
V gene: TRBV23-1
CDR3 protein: CASSRTSDRTSTDTQYF
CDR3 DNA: TGCGCCAGCAGCCGGACTAGCGATCGTACTAGCACAGATACGCAGTATTTT

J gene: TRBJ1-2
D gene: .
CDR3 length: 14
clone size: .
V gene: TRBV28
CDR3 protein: CASRNTRGDYGYTF
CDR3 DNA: TGTGCCAGCAGGAACACCAGGGGCGACTATGGCTACACCTTC

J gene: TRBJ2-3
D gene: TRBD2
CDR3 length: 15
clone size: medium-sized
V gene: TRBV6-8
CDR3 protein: CASNPRGSIADTQYF
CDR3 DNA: TGTGCCAGCAACCCCCGCGGGAGCATAGCAGATACGCAGTATTTT

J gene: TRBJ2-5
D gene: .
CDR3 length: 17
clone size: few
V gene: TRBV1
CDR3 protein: CASSQGWGGDLQETQYF
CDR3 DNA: TGCGCCAGCAGCCAAGGATGGGGGGGGGACCTCCAAGAGACCCAGTACTTC

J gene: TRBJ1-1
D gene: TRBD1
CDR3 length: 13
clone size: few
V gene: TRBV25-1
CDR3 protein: CASGQGSYTEAFF
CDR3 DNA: TGTGCCAGCGGACAGGGTTCCTACACTGAAGCTTTCTTT

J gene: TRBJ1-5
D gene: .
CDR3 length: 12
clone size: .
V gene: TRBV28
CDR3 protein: CASSESNQPQHF
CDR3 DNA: TGTGCCAGCAGTGAGAGCAATCAGCCCCAGCATTTT

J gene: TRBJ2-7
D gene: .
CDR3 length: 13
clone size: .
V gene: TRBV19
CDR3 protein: CASSKQARREQYF
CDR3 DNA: TGTGCCAGTAGTAAACAGGCCCGTCGGGAGCAGTACTTC

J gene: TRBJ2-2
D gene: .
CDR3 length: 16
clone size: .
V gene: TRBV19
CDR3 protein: CASSMTGRSNTGELFF
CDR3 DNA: TGTGCCAGTAGTATGACGGGAAGGTCGAACACCGGGGAGCTGTTTTTT

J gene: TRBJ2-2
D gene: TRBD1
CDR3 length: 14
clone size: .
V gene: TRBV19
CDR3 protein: CASRRGQGTGELFF
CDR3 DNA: TGTGCCAGTCGCAGGGGGCAGGGCACCGGGGAGCTGTTTTTT

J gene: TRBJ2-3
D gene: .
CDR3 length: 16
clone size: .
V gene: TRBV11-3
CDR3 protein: CASSLVGGSGTDTQYF
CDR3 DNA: TGTGCCAGCAGCTTAGTTGGGGGATCTGGCACAGATACGCAGTATTTT

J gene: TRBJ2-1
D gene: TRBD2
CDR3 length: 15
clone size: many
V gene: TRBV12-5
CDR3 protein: CASSASGSSYNEQFF
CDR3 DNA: TGTGCCAGCTCAGCTAGCGGGTCCTCCTACAATGAGCAGTTCTTC

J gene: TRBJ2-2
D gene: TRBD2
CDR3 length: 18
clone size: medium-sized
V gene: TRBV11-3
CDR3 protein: CASSLYPLLAGGTGELFF
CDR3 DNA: TGTGCCAGCAGCTTATACCCCCTCCTAGCGGGAGGTACCGGGGAGCTGTTTTTT

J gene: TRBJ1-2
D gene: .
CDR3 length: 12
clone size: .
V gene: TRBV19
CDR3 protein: CASSIRDNGYTF
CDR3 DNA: TGTGCCAGTAGTATCCGGGACAATGGCTACACCTTC

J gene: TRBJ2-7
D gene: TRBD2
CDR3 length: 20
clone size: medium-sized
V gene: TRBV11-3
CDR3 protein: CASSCPCSGSILRGSYEQYF
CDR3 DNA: TGTGCCAGCAGCTGCCCCTGTAGCGGGAGTATTCTCCGAGGCTCCTACGAGCAGTACTTC

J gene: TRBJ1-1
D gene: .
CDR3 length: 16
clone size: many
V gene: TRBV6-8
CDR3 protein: CASSYGPGIFGTEAFF
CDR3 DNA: TGTGCCAGCAGTTACGGTCCAGGGATTTTTGGCACTGAAGCTTTCTTT

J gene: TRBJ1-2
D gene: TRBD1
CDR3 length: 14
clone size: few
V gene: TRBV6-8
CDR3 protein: CAIRARDRGPGYTF
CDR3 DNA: TGTGCCATCAGAGCCCGGGACAGGGGGCCCGGCTACACCTTC

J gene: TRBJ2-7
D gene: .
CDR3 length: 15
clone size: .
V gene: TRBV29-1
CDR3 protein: CSVEGTRDTPYEQYF
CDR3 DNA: TGCAGCGTTGAAGGGACCCGGGACACCCCCTACGAGCAGTACTTC

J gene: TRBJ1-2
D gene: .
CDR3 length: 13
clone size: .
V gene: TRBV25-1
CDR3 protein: CASSEYTDYGYTF
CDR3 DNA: TGTGCCAGCAGTGAATATACTGACTATGGCTACACCTTC

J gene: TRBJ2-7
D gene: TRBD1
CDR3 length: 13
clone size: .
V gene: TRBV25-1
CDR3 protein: CASRTGGSYEQYF
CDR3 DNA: TGTGCCAGCAGGACAGGGGGCTCCTACGAGCAGTACTTC

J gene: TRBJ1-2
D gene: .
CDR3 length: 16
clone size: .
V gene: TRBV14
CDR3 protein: CASSRHLIQGVDGYTF
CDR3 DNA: TGTGCCAGCAGCCGACACCTGATTCAGGGCGTTGATGGCTACACCTTC

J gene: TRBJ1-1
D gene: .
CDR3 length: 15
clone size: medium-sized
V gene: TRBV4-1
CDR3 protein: CASSQEVQENTEAFF
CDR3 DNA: TGCGCCAGCAGCCAAGAAGTGCAGGAGAACACTGAAGCTTTCTTT

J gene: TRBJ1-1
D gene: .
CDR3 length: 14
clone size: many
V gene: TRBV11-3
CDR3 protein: CASSVQGFNTEAFF
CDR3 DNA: TGTGCCAGCAGCGTCCAGGGGTTCAACACTGAAGCTTTCTTT